This T cell receptor beta chain was sequenced in a study of blood T cell repertoires in COVID-19. Study as a whole: T cells, B-cell-depleted T cells, or PBMCs provided the cDNA or gDNA that served as material.

The length of the CDR3 is 13 residues. Per the germline V gene, CDR1 is SGHTA and CDR2 is FQGNSA. V lost 5 bases and J 6 bases, leaving 12 bases between the germline ends. Per the authors' pipeline: Amplification with reference gene primers provided the estimates of nucleated cell counts. Using immunoSEQ multiplex PCR, the repertoire was profiled, and TCRdb retains in-frame clones only, with some absent. V and J calls and clone size are as listed in that table; D and trimming were resolved from the DNA. The data show about 140,000 clones, with under 85% seen just once and under 9.5% held by the top ten.

This TCR was sampled from a woman at least 80 years old in a cohort sampled during active or convalescent COVID-19. The genes are TRBV7-2 and TRBJ2-3; D is possibly TRBD1 (6 bases). Input material: peripheral blood. The DNA for the CDR3 is TGTGCCAGCAGCACACCCCAGGGGGATACGCAGTATTTT. This translates into CASSTPQGDTQYF.